The clone carrying this TCR beta chain was observed once. Its antigen is not known. 13 Jbeta primers and 60 Vbeta primers were used for the PCR. Sequenced by immunoSEQ multiplex PCR; TCRdb stores in-frame clones only, minus some. The sample shows 150,000 to 200,000 clones, around 85% of them seen only once. The CDR3 sequence is 13 residues long. V was trimmed by 4 bases and J by 2 bases, leaving 9 bases between them. Per the germline V gene, CDR1 is SGHRS and CDR2 is YFSETQ. This sample was taken from a study of cytomegalovirus exposure and HLA in healthy donors. Study results and caveats: A few V segments could not be told apart, such as TRBV6-2 and TRBV6-3, and were left out. The study recorded fewer than 200 TCR beta chains that were cytomegalovirus-associated. Analysis was carried out at a later point, and it linked a missense DCLRE1C variant to TCR beta V- and J-gene trimming.

Material for sequencing was PBMCs. The V and J genes are TRBV5-1 and TRBJ2-5; no reliable D call. The sequence derives from a man in his forties or fifties in good health and CMV-seropositive. This chain's CDR3 is CASSGASQETQYF. In DNA form, the CDR3 reads TGCGCCAGCAGCGGAGCGAGTCAAGAGACCCAGTACTTC. The variable domain in full, completed from reference TRBV5-1 and TRBJ2-5, reads KAGVTQTPRYLIKTRGQQVTLSCSPISGHRSVSWYQQTPGQGLQFLFEYFSETQRNKGNFPGRFSGRQFSNSRSEMNVSTLELGDSALYLCASSGASQETQYFGPGTRLLVL.